This is a list of T cell receptor beta chains from one sample in a study of TIL therapy for anti-PD-1-resistant metastatic lung cancer. Data came from immunoSEQ multiplex PCR; TCRdb stores just in-frame clones and leaves some out. The repertoire has roughly 23,000 clones, around 70% of them found once; the top ten carry about 2.1%. Sequenced here: blood, sampled at baseline. All receptors come from a person between 30 and 80 years old with non-small cell lung cancer. CDR3s include the opening cysteine and the closing phenylalanine or tryptophan. D genes are given only for firm matches. Only some rows state a clone size, as once, few, many or a class for expanded clones.

.	17	TRBV21-1	TRBJ2-3	.	TGTGCCAGCAGCAAAGCGATAGGGCAGGAGAACACAGATACGCAGTATTTT	CASSKAIGQENTDTQYF
.	17	TRBV5-8	TRBJ1-4	.	TGTGCCAGCAGCTTGGGGCAGGGTTTTACAGCTAATGAAAAACTGTTTTTT	CASSLGQGFTANEKLFF
.	12	TRBV7-9	TRBJ2-1	.	TGTGCCAGCGAGGGCGTCGACAATGAGCAGTTCTTC	CASEGVDNEQFF
.	14	TRBV5-1	TRBJ1-2	.	TGCGCCAGCAGCTTGTCTGGACAGTACTATGGCTACACCTTC	CASSLSGQYYGYTF
.	16	TRBV10-3	TRBJ2-5	TRBD1	TGTGCCATCAGTGAGACCACGGACAGGGGGAAAGAGACCCAGTACTTC	CAISETTDRGKETQYF
.	14	TRBV5-1	TRBJ1-3	.	TGCGCCAGCAGCTTCGGGACGACTGGAAACACCATATATTTT	CASSFGTTGNTIYF
.	19	TRBV18	TRBJ2-5	TRBD2	TGTGCCAGCTCACCCATCGGGACTAGCGGGGGGCCCTTCCAAGAGACCCAGTACTTC	CASSPIGTSGGPFQETQYF
.	18	TRBV28	TRBJ1-5	TRBD1	TGTGCCAGCAGTCCACTAAAAATTGGGACAGGGGGTAATCAGCCCCAGCATTTT	CASSPLKIGTGGNQPQHF
.	15	TRBV7-2	TRBJ1-2	.	TGTGCCAGCAGCTTAGCTGCAGGGGCTTCACTTGGCTACACCTTC	CASSLAAGASLGYTF
.	16	TRBV3-1/TRBV3-2	TRBJ2-2	.	TGTGCCAGCAGCCAAGAACTTCGGACAAACACCGGGGAGCTGTTTTTT	CASSQELRTNTGELFF
few	16	TRBV3-1/TRBV3-2	TRBJ1-1	TRBD1	TGTGCCAGCAGCCCGCACTTACAGGGGGGGGAGACTGAAGCTTTCTTT	CASSPHLQGGETEAFF
few	16	TRBV18	TRBJ1-1	.	TGTGCCAGCTCACCACGGTTCGGGCAGGGGAACACTGAAGCTTTCTTT	CASSPRFGQGNTEAFF
few	12	TRBV12-3/TRBV12-4	TRBJ1-2	.	TGTGCCAGCAGTTTAGGGTCGGGTGGCTACACCTTC	CASSLGSGGYTF
once	17	TRBV4-2	TRBJ1-4	.	TGTGCCAGCAGCCAAGATGGCAGGATCGGCAATAATGAAAAACTGTTTTTT	CASSQDGRIGNNEKLFF
.	15	TRBV24-1	TRBJ2-2	.	TGTGCCACCGCCCCTCTCGGTACCAACACCGGGGAGCTGTTTTTT	CATAPLGTNTGELFF
few	16	TRBV4-2	TRBJ1-2	.	TGTGCCAGCAGCCAAGGACTGGGGCAGACTAACTATGGCTACACCTTC	CASSQGLGQTNYGYTF
few	13	TRBV12-3/TRBV12-4	TRBJ1-5	.	TGTGCCAGCAGTTTAGCGAATCGTCAGCCCCAGCATTTT	CASSLANRQPQHF
.	14	TRBV24-1	TRBJ2-2	.	TGTGCCACCACTGGGGGAGGGAACACCGGGGAGCTGTTTTTT	CATTGGGNTGELFF
.	16	TRBV9	TRBJ2-1	.	TGTGCCAGCAGCCCAGCGGACAGACCGACCTACAATGAGCAGTTCTTC	CASSPADRPTYNEQFF
.	18	TRBV2	TRBJ1-5	TRBD1	TGTGCCAGCAGTGGGCCCGGGACAGGGGGCGGGAGCAATCAGCCCCAGCATTTT	CASSGPGTGGGSNQPQHF
.	14	TRBV9	TRBJ2-1	.	TGTGCCAGCAGCGTAGGGACTACGAGTAATGAGCAGTTCTTC	CASSVGTTSNEQFF
.	14	TRBV7-3	TRBJ1-6	.	TGTGCCAGCAGCTTACAGGGTAATAATTCACCCCTCCACTTT	CASSLQGNNSPLHF
.	15	TRBV9	TRBJ2-3	TRBD2	TGTGCCAGCAGCGTAGAGACTAGCGCGTTGCATACGCAGTATTTT	CASSVETSALHTQYF
few	17	TRBV7-9	TRBJ2-1	TRBD2	TGTGCCAGCAGCTTAGTTGGGACTAGCGGACGAGACAATGAGCAGTTCTTC	CASSLVGTSGRDNEQFF
medium-sized	12	TRBV12-3/TRBV12-4	TRBJ2-1	.	TGTGCCAGCAGCCGCAACTACTATGAGCAGTTCTTC	CASSRNYYEQFF
few	14	TRBV24-1	TRBJ1-5	.	TGTGCCACCAGTCGAAATAGAAGCAATCAGCCCCAGCATTTT	CATSRNRSNQPQHF
.	13	TRBV5-1	TRBJ2-5	.	TGCGCCAGCGACAGTGGGTCGAGGGAGACCCAGTACTTC	CASDSGSRETQYF